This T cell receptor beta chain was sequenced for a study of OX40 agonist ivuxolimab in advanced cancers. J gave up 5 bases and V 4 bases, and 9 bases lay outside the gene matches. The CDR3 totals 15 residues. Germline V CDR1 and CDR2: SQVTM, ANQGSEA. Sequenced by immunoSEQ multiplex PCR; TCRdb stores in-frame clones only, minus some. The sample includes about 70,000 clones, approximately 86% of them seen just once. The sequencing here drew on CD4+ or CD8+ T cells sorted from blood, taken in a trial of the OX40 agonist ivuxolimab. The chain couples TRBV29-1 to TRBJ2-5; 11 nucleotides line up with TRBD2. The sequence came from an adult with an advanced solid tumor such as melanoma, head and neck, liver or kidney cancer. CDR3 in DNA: TGCAGCGTTGTGTCTCTAGCGGGAGGCCGGGAGACCCAGTACTTC. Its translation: CSVVSLAGGRETQYF.